This T cell receptor beta chain comes out of a study of STAT5B mutations in CD4+ large granular lymphocyte leukemia (dated by TCRdb to 2022 to 2024). Background for the entire study: Among healthy controls, the CDR3 'QG' motif was associated with a particular HLA allele. The purity of purified fractions was confirmed by flow cytometry on FACSCanto II or FACSVerse to exceed 95% among lymphocytes. The TCRbeta repertoires of CD4+ T-cell large granular lymphocyte leukemia patients were compared with the TCRbeta repertoires of healthy blood donors.

On this clone itself: The target of this receptor is not known. No base qualities exist here, and no much larger clone lies one base off it.

V lost 4 bases and J lost 7 bases, and the count of bases not matched to a germline gene is 6. CDR1 and CDR2 were assigned from the germline V gene as SGDLS and YYNGEE. The CDR3, cysteine through phenylalanine, is 15 amino acids long. The CDR3 DNA has 45 bases and is translated from base 1. Buffy coats from roughly 40 blood donors, supplied by the Finnish Red Cross blood service, were used as healthy controls. All TCR-sequenced material derived from peripheral blood: patient blood samples and healthy donor buffy coats. Peripheral blood mononuclear cells were isolated by Ficoll-Hypaque gradient centrifugation. CD4+ cells were purified magnetically from the buffy coats of healthy controls. The Gentra Puregene Cell and Tissue kit was used for genomic DNA extraction, and quantification was performed on a Qubit 2.0 fluorometer. TCRbeta rearrangements were sequenced from genomic DNA using the immunoSEQ assay at survey resolution. As for the original processing: In the TCR sequencing data, the lowest productive clonotype frequency that could be detected was 2.59 x 10-5. Only productive TCRbeta rearrangements, defined as complete and in-frame sequences, were included in the analyses. Sample clonality was computed as Simpson clonality in the immunoSEQ Analyzer version 3.0. Clones were categorized by frequency as very rare, small, medium, large (1-20%) or hyperexpanded (>20%). OLGA 1.2.3 estimated generation probabilities, VDJtools produced V-gene circos plots, VDJdb was queried for specificities, and GLIPH identified CDR3 motifs. TCRdb retrieved this table from immuneACCESS and kept in-frame rearrangements only. Not all clones are present; in checked studies, unresolved V genes account for under half, and no reason is known for the remainder. The V and J calls and clone size were taken over from that table, and D and trimming were inferred from the DNA. This sample comprises about 30,000 clones, 79% of them detected only once. Jointly, the top ten make up 2.1% of the sample.

What the research found in general, with its limitations: Enrichment of TRBV06-family usage was observed among the top patient clones (8/27) relative to healthy controls (2/35). The data were not HLA-matched, and the higher clonality in CD4+ T-LGLL than in CD8+ T-LGLL could be due to the relatively small sample size. Main leukemic clonotypes were private to each patient, although 20% to 25% of the main leukemic clonotypes were found at low frequency in the non-leukemic repertoires of other patients. Compared with healthy CD4+ repertoires, CD4-sorted patient repertoires appeared more clonal, and this difference remained even after the putative leukemic clones were removed.

Recombination connected TRBV9 to TRBJ1-4, with 11 central nucleotides matching TRBD1. Sequencing was carried out using CD4+ T cells from blood buffy coats. The receptor comes from a human donor in good health. The CDR3 region has the sequence CASSPGQGAGEKLFF. Read as DNA, the sequence is TGTGCCAGCAGCCCCGGACAGGGGGCGGGTGAAAAACTGTTTTTT.